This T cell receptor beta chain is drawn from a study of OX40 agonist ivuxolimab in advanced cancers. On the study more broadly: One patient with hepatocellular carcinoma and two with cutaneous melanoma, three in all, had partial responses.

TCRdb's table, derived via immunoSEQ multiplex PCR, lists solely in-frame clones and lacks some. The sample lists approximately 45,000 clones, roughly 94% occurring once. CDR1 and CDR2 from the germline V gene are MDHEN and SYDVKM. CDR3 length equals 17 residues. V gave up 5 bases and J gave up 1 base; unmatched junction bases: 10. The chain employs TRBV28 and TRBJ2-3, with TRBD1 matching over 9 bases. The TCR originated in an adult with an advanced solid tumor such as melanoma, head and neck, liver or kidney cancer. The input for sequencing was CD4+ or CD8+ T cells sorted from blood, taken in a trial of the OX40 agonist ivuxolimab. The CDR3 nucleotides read TGTGCCAGCAGTCTAGCCTGGCGGACAGGGGGCACAGATACGCAGTATTTT. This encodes CASSLAWRTGGTDTQYF. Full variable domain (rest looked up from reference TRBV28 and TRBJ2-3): DVKVTQSSRYLVKRTGEKVFLECVQDMDHENMFWYRQDPGLGLRLIYFSYDVKMKEKGDIPEGYSVSREKKERFSLILESASTNQTSMYLCASSLAWRTGGTDTQYFGPGTRLTVL.